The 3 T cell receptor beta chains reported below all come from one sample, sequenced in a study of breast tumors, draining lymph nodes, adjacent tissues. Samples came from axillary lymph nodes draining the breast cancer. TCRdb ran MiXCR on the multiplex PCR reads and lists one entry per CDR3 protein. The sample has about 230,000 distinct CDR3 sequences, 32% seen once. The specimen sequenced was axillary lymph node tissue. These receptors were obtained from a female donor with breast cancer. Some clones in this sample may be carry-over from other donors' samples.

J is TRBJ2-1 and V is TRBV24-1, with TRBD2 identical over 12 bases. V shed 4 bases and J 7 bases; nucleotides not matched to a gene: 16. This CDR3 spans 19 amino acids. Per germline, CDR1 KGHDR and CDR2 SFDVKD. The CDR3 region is CATSDWGTSGLPIGNEQFF. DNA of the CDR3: TGTGCCACCAGTGACTGGGGGACTAGCGGGTTACCAATCGGGAATGAGCAGTTCTTC.

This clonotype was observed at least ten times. The CDR3 nucleotides read TGCGCCAGCAGCATTTACTCTGGGGCCAACGTCCTGACTTTC. This translates into CASSIYSGANVLTF. This chain links TRBV5-1 with TRBJ2-6; D gene ambiguous. CDR1 SGHRS and CDR2 YFSETQ come from the germline V gene. V lost 4 bases and J 0 bases, leaving 5 bases between the germline ends. The CDR3 contains 14 residues.

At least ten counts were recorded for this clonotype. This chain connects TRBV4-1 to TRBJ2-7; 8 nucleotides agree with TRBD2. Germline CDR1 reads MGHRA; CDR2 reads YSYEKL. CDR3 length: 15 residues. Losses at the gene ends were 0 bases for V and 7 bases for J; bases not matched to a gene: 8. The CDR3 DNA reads TGCGCCAGCAGCCAAGATCCAGCGGGAGCAAGGGAGCAGTACTTC. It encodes CASSQDPAGAREQYF.